Below, one TCR beta chain is given with its context. Its antigen is not identified. This record belongs to a study of radiation and T cells in renal cell carcinoma. Treatment: 15 Gy SBRT to primary tumor, nephrectomy 4 weeks later. Nephrectomy followed 15 Gy stereotactic body radiation by 4 weeks. Study conclusions and caveats: Dominant CDR3 motifs occupied more repertoire in irradiated than control tumors.

Profiled with immunoSEQ multiplex PCR; TCRdb holds only in-frame clones, not every one. The table shows 14,000 or so clones, with 50% to 75% occurring only once. This clonotype originated in a woman in her 70s with renal cell carcinoma. The material sequenced was tumor tissue, taken from a patient whose treatment included radiotherapy and nephrectomy.

Here the CDR3 reads CASSLGQTYEQYF. In DNA, the CDR3 is TGTGCCAGCAGTTTGGGACAGACCTACGAGCAGTACTTC. The chain employs TRBV27 and TRBJ2-7, with TRBD1 identical over 7 bases. Germline V lookup: CDR1 MNHEY, CDR2 SMNVEV (reference sequence). V was pared by 3 bases and J by 2 bases, with 1 base of the junction left unmatched. The CDR3 is made up of 13 amino acids.